A selection of T cell receptor beta chains follows, all from one sample in a study of T cell responses to AZD1222 COVID-19 vaccine. Profiling relied on immunoSEQ multiplex PCR, and the TCRdb table lists in-frame clones only, not all of them. The sample yields some 140,000 clones, about 93% seen once. Sequenced material: peripheral blood, taken 28 days after the second AZD1222 dose. All receptors come from an adult who received the AZD1222 COVID-19 vaccine. Both conserved end residues are part of each CDR3. D genes are given only for firm matches. Rows give clone size only sometimes, using once, few, many, or a class for an expanded clone.

>-|TRBJ1-2|-|TRBV5-4
TGTGCCAGCAGCTGGGACACCTTAATAGATGGCTACACCTTC
CASSWDTLIDGYTF
>TRBD1|TRBJ2-1|-|TRBV24-1
TGTGCCACCCAGTCCGGGACAGGGGGCTACAATGAGCAGTTCTTC
CATQSGTGGYNEQFF
>-|TRBJ2-2|-|TRBV11-3
TGTGCCAGCAGCTTAGAAATCACCGGGGAGCTGTTTTTT
CASSLEITGELFF
>-|TRBJ1-1|-|TRBV7-2
TGTGCCAGCAGCATTAGCTGGTGGGGCGGAGACACTGAAGCTTTCTTT
CASSISWWGGDTEAFF
>-|TRBJ1-1|-|TRBV5-1
TGCGCCAGCAGCTTGGTCGGGGCTAAGGACACTGAAGCTTTCTTT
CASSLVGAKDTEAFF
>-|TRBJ2-3|-|TRBV7-9
TGTGCCAGCAGCCACGTTAGCGGTGTATCAGATACGCAGTCTTTT
CASSHVSGVSDTQSF
>-|TRBJ2-7|-|TRBV5-6
TGTGCCAGCAGCAGGGGTGACTACGAGCAGTACTTC
CASSRGDYEQYF
>TRBD1|TRBJ1-2|once|TRBV10-3
TGTGCCATCAGTGAGCGAGGACAGGGGGGCTATGGCTACACCTTC
CAISERGQGGYGYTF
>-|TRBJ1-2|-|TRBV24-1
TGTGCCACCAGTGACCCCAACAGTTATGGCTACACCTTC
CATSDPNSYGYTF
>-|TRBJ1-1|once|TRBV21-1
TGTGCCAGCGGTTGGGGGGACACGGCTATCCCACGGCGAGACACTGAAGCTTTCTTT
CASGWGDTAIPRRDTEAFF
>-|TRBJ2-7|-|TRBV4-1
TGCGCCAGCAGCCAACGGGAAGTAGGCTACGAGCAGTACTTC
CASSQREVGYEQYF
>TRBD1|TRBJ1-6|-|TRBV5-1
TGCGCCAGCAGCTTTCAGGGGGCAAGTTCACCCCTCCACTTT
CASSFQGASSPLHF
>-|TRBJ2-2|-|TRBV15
TGTGCCACCAGCAGAGATAAGAGAAACACCGGGGAGCTGTTTTTT
CATSRDKRNTGELFF
>-|TRBJ1-4|-|TRBV7-6
TGTGCCAGCAGCTCTTCGGGCCTCTCTAATGAAAAACTGTTTTTT
CASSSSGLSNEKLFF
>TRBD1|TRBJ2-7|-|TRBV2
TGTGCCAGCAGACAAACCGGGACAGGCCACGAGCAGTACTTC
CASRQTGTGHEQYF
>-|TRBJ1-4|-|TRBV4-1
TGCGCCAGCAGCCAAGGGATTCCTTTGGCCACTAATGAAAAACTGTTTTTT
CASSQGIPLATNEKLFF
>-|TRBJ2-5|-|TRBV11-3
TGTGCCAGCAGCCTCGGGTTGAGTGGGGAGACCCAGTACTTC
CASSLGLSGETQYF
>TRBD1|TRBJ1-1|-|TRBV6-2/TRBV6-3
TGTGCCAGCAGTTACTCCACCAGGACAGGGGGCACTGAAGCTTTCTTT
CASSYSTRTGGTEAFF
>TRBD1|TRBJ1-1|-|TRBV6-5
TGTGCCAGCAGCAAATACAGGGGGGGAACTGAAGCTTTCTTT
CASSKYRGGTEAFF
>-|TRBJ2-2|-|TRBV3-1/TRBV3-2
TGTGCCAGCAGCCATTCAGGAACCGGGGAGCTGTTTTTT
CASSHSGTGELFF
>TRBD1|TRBJ1-2|-|TRBV5-1
TGCGCCAGCAGCTTCCTTCAGGGGGCAGATGGCTACACCTTC
CASSFLQGADGYTF
>TRBD1|TRBJ1-2|-|TRBV18
TGTGCCAGCTCACCACTAGACAGGGACTTCTATGGCTACACCTTC
CASSPLDRDFYGYTF
>-|TRBJ1-1|-|TRBV9
TGTGCCAGCAGCGTAGGAGGTGCAGGGTTAGTTACTGAAGCTTTCTTT
CASSVGGAGLVTEAFF
>-|TRBJ2-7|-|TRBV27
TGTGCCAGCAGTCCACTCCCTCACGGGACCTATTCTTACTACGAGCAGTACTTC
CASSPLPHGTYSYYEQYF
>-|TRBJ1-1|-|TRBV6-5
TGTGCCAGCAGGCCGAGCGTTAACACTGAAGCTTTCTTT
CASRPSVNTEAFF
>-|TRBJ1-2|-|TRBV5-1
TGCGCCAGCAGCAACAGCTACGAATATGGCTACACCTTC
CASSNSYEYGYTF
>TRBD2|TRBJ2-3|-|TRBV27
TGTGCCAGCAGTCTAAGACTAGCCAGAGATACGCAGTATTTT
CASSLRLARDTQYF
>-|TRBJ2-1|-|TRBV6-5
TGTGCCAGCAACCTGTGGGCGACAGGACCCAATGAGCAGTTCTTC
CASNLWATGPNEQFF
>-|TRBJ2-3|-|TRBV9
TGTGCCAGCAGCGCAGACGGGGGTCCGCAGTATTTT
CASSADGGPQYF